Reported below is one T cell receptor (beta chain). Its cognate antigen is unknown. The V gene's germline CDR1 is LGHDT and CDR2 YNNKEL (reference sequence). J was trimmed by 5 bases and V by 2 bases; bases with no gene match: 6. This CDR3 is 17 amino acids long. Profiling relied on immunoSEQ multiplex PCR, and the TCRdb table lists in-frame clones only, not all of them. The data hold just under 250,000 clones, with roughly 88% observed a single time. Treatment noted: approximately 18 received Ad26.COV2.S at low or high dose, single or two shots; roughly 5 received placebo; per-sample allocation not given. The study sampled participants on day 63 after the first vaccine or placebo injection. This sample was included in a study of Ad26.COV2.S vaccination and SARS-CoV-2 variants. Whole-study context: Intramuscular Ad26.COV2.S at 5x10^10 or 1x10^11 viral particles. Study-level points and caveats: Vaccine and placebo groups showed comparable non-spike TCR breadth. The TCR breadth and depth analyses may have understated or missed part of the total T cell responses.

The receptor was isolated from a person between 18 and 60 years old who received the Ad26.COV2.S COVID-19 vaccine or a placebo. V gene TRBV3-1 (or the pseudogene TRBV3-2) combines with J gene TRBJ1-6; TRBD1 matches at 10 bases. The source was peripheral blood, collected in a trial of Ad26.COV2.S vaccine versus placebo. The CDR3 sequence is CASSQYRDRGNNSPLHF. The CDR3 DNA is TGTGCCAGCAGCCAATACCGGGACAGGGGAAATAATTCACCCCTCCACTTT.